Each of the 5 T cell receptor beta chains below was sequenced from the same sample in a study of blood T cell repertoires in COVID-19. This table comes from immunoSEQ multiplex PCR, and its TCRdb copy is limited to in-frame clones, with some not included. The sample includes 190,000 or so clones, approximately 80% of them seen just once. The material sequenced was PBMCs or T cells enriched from blood (not recorded which). These receptors were collected from a man aged 35 to 55 who had recovered from COVID-19.

This sequence joins TRBV21-1 and TRBJ2-7; the DNA was not compared with TRBD2, the D call given in the table. TRBV21-1 is annotated as a pseudogene. The CDR3 length is 14 residues. CDR3 nucleotide sequence: TGTGCCAGCAGCAAAGCGGGAGAGTTATACGAGCAGTACTTC. Translating it yields CASSKAGELYEQYF.

The J gene is TRBJ1-4, the V gene TRBV19, with a possible D match to TRBD1 (6 bases). Trimming took 7 bases from V and 3 from J, leaving 15 bases between them. The CDR3 covers 15 residues. CDR1 LNHDA and CDR2 SQIVND come from the germline V gene (reference sequence). CDR3 residues: CASNTGTAANEKLFF. The CDR3 nucleotides are TGTGCCAGTAACACAGGGACGGCGGCTAATGAAAAACTGTTTTTT.

The chain combines TRBV15 with TRBJ2-5; the D gene is possibly TRBD1 (6 bases). Trimming stripped 2 bases from V and 1 base from J, with 11 bases between. The CDR3 contains 15 residues. The germline CDR1 and CDR2 sequences are LNHNV and YYDKDF (reference sequence). CDR3 sequence reads: CATSRQTGFQETQYF. The CDR3 region has the DNA TGTGCCACCAGCAGACAGACAGGATTCCAAGAGACCCAGTACTTC.

This chain uses TRBV6-5 with TRBJ1-2, with 7 bases fitting TRBD1. The CDR3 contains 15 residues. Looked up from germline, CDR1 is MNHEY and CDR2 is SVGAGI. V was clipped by 4 bases and J by 4 bases; unmatched bases: 9. The CDR3 loop is CASSSYRGTGYGYTF. For the CDR3, the DNA is TGTGCCAGCAGTTCCTACAGGGGTACCGGCTATGGCTACACCTTC.

The chain is built from TRBV5-1 and TRBJ2-1; 9 nucleotides match TRBD1. The CDR3 has 15 amino acids. CDR1 and CDR2 (germline): SGHRS, YFSETQ. V dropped 3 bases and J dropped 4; count of bases not matched to a gene: 5. The CDR3 here is CASSSSGTGYNEQFF. Written as DNA, the CDR3 is TGCGCCAGCAGCTCATCAGGGACAGGGTACAATGAGCAGTTCTTC.